These 6 T cell receptor beta chains originate from one sample sequenced in a study of response to subunit inactivated influenza vaccine. Each CDR3 protein gets one entry after TCRdb re-called the RT-PCR reads with MiXCR. Of 650,000 to 700,000 distinct CDR3 sequences in the sample, more than 15% were seen once. The sequencing used PBMCs from blood, collected about 12 days after vaccination. These receptors came from a man in his fifties who received an inactivated influenza vaccine.

This clonotype showed up just a few times. The chain carries TRBV28 and TRBJ2-5, with 9 bases matching TRBD1. CDR1 and CDR2 (germline): MDHEN, SYDVKM. The V and J ends lost 5 bases and 3 bases, in that order; junction bases with no gene match: 16. This CDR3 has 18 amino acids. CDR3 sequence reads: CASSRWTGETVMEETQYF. The CDR3, as DNA: TGTGCCAGCAGTCGCTGGACAGGGGAGACGGTTATGGAAGAGACCCAGTACTTC. The full variable domain, completed using reference TRBV28 and TRBJ2-5, is DVKVTQSSRYLVKRTGEKVFLECVQDMDHENMFWYRQDPGLGLRLIYFSYDVKMKEKGDIPEGYSVSREKKERFSLILESASTNQTSMYLCASSRWTGETVMEETQYFGPGTRLLVL.

This clonotype was recorded a few times. J is TRBJ2-5 and V is TRBV24-1; 9 nucleotides align to TRBD1. This CDR3 has 15 amino acids. Germline V CDR1 and CDR2: KGHDR, SFDVKD. The V and J ends lost 3 bases and 5 bases, in that order; junction bases with no gene match: 6. CDR3 nucleotide sequence: TGTGCCACCAGTGATCCGGGACAGGGTGGTGAGACCCAGTACTTC. This sequence encodes CATSDPGQGGETQYF.

This clonotype was seen a handful of times. The chain combines TRBV5-1 with TRBJ2-5; D possibly corresponds to TRBD2 (6 bases). V gave up 4 bases and J gave up 5 bases, with 12 bases separating them. CDR3 length: 13 residues. CDR1 and CDR2 (germline): SGHRS, YFSETQ. The CDR3 here is CASSHGSLETQYF. The CDR3 DNA reads as TGCGCCAGCAGCCACGGGAGCCTGGAGACCCAGTACTTC.

This sequence joins TRBV28 and TRBJ1-3; no firm D call. V was trimmed by 4 bases and J by 1 base, leaving 8 bases between them. This CDR3 has 14 residues. Germline lookup yields CDR1 MDHEN and CDR2 SYDVKM. The CDR3 reads CASSSPHSGNTIYF. As DNA, the CDR3 is TGTGCCAGCAGTTCCCCCCATTCTGGAAACACCATATATTTT.

As regards this clonotype: No conserved phenylalanine or tryptophan ends this CDR3, so it is likely a read error. Because the CDR3's place on the DNA is in doubt, the DNA is left out and the CDR3 is given as listed by TCRdb. The chain employs TRBV11-2 and TRBJ2-5. Germline CDR1 reads SGHAT; CDR2 reads FQNNGV. The CDR3 spans 12 amino acids, including both terminal residues. CDR3 in amino acids: CASSSSSEPSRL.

The gene calls are TRBV3-1 and TRBJ2-3, with 7 bases fitting TRBD1. The CDR3 loop spans 14 amino acids. V lost 5 bases to trimming and J lost 5 bases; unmatched junction nucleotides: 7. Per germline, CDR1 LGHDT and CDR2 YNNKEL (reference sequence). The CDR3 loop reads CASSYTDREDTQYF. CDR3 coding DNA: TGTGCCAGCAGCTATACAGACAGGGAAGATACGCAGTATTTT.